This T cell receptor (beta chain) comes out of a study of PD-L1 blockade in urothelial cancer. The overall study: Study patients had been treated with 0 to 3 previous chemotherapy regimens. Blood samples had a median of roughly 140,000 T cells.

Trimming cost V 9 bases and J 0 bases; bases outside gene matches: 4. The CDR3 contains 13 residues. CDR1 and CDR2 from the germline V gene are MDHEN and SYDVKM. Repertoires were generated with immunoSEQ multiplex PCR, while TCRdb's copy carries only in-frame clones and drops some. This table has some 60,000 clones, around 84% appearing once. It was locally advanced or metastatic urothelial carcinoma that patients had. Each individual provided 1 to 8 samples (taken pretreatment and on-treatment). V is TRBV28 and J is TRBJ1-1, with 7 bases that match TRBD1. The receptor's source is a man aged 50-60 years with urothelial cancer. The sample was PBMCs, taken around atezolizumab (anti-PD-L1) treatment. The CDR3 is CASRQGVNTEAFF. CDR3 DNA: TGTGCCAGTCGACAGGGAGTGAACACTGAAGCTTTCTTT.